The 5 T cell receptor beta chains reported below all come from one sample, sequenced in a study of blood T cell repertoires in COVID-19. Using immunoSEQ multiplex PCR, the repertoire was profiled, and TCRdb retains in-frame clones only, with some absent. The repertoire includes under 200,000 clones, less than 85% of them detected once, and 8.1% sits in the top ten. Sequenced: peripheral blood. The source is a woman in her sixties or seventies with COVID-19, enrolled during active disease.

The chain links TRBV3-1 (or the pseudogene TRBV3-2) to TRBJ1-2; 11 bases agree with TRBD1. V lost 2 bases and J lost 4; bases outside the gene matches: 6. The CDR3 length is 16 residues. Germline V gives CDR1 LGHDT, CDR2 YNNKEL (reference sequence). The CDR3 nucleotides are TGTGCCAGCAGCCAATCTATCGGGACAGGGGGCTATGGCTACACCTTC. It is translated as CASSQSIGTGGYGYTF.

The chain combines TRBV24-1 with TRBJ2-7; D not resolved. The CDR3 consists of 14 residues. Germline-derived CDR1 and CDR2 are KGHDR and SFDVKD. Trimming took off 2 bases at V and 2 bases at J, with 9 bases between the two ends. CDR3 coding DNA: TGTGCCACCAGTGATTCTCTGGCAACCTACGAGCAGTACTTC. It specifies CATSDSLATYEQYF.

The chain combines TRBV2 with TRBJ1-2, with 7 nucleotides matching TRBD1. Per germline, CDR1 SNHLY and CDR2 FYNNEI. The CDR3 contains 14 residues. Germline trimming cut 5 bases from V and 8 bases from J; bases unmatched to any gene: 11. CDR3 in amino acids: CASSPQGSSWGYTF. The CDR3 nucleotides read TGTGCCAGCAGTCCACAGGGGTCCTCTTGGGGCTACACCTTC. Variable domain in full (rest from reference TRBV2 and TRBJ1-2): EPEVTQTPSHQVTQMGQEVILRCVPISNHLYFYWYRQILGQKVEFLVSFYNNEISEKSEIFDDQFSVERPDGSNFTLKIRSTKLEDSAMYFCASSPQGSSWGYTFGSGTRLTVV.

This sequence joins TRBV14 and TRBJ2-1, with D maybe TRBD1 (5 bases). The germline V gene encodes CDR1 SGHDN and CDR2 FVKESK. Trimming removed 4 bases at V and 2 bases at J, with 12 bases between. The CDR3 is made up of 15 amino acids. The CDR3 bases are TGTGCCAGCAGCCCGACAGTACGAACCTACAATGAGCAGTTCTTC. Translation gives CASSPTVRTYNEQFF.

The chain is built from TRBV30 and TRBJ1-4, with TRBD1 matching over 7 bases. Germline loops: CDR1 GTSNPN, CDR2 SVGIG (reference sequence). The CDR3 contains 14 residues. The V and J ends lost 2 bases and 3 bases, in that order; junction bases with no gene match: 3. CDR3 nucleotide sequence: TGTGCCTGGAGTTTCAGGGGGGCTAATGAAAAACTGTTTTTT. Amino acid sequence: CAWSFRGANEKLFF. Based on the CDR3 plus reference TRBV30 and TRBJ1-4, the full variable domain is SQTIHQWPATLVQPVGSPLSLECTVEGTSNPNLYWYRQAAGRGLQLLFYSVGIGQISSEVPQNLSASRPQDRQFILSSKKLLLSDSGFYLCAWSFRGANEKLFFGSGTQLSVL.